This TCR beta chain originates from a study of T cells in Graves' hyperthyroidism and ophthalmopathy. Study-level points and caveats: Most thyroid clonotypes that were expanded above 0.001 also turned up in blood.

Amplification yielded TCR beta CDR3 regions, with RNA transcripts as the source. With the HTBI primer set, the TCR CDR3 went through a first round of RT-PCR. TCRdb reanalysed the multiplex PCR reads using MiXCR and keeps one entry per CDR3 protein. The repertoire holds about 740,000 distinct CDR3 sequences, 13% to 15% seen once, with roughly a tenth in the top ten. CDR1 is MGHRA and CDR2 is YSYEKL in the germline V gene. The CDR3 spans 17 residues. V trimming: 1 base; J trimming: 2 bases; junction bases outside the gene matches: 10. Absence of ophthalmopathy progression within 18 months defined stable Graves' hyperthyroidism. Among the patients, aged 18 to 65, hyperthyroidism was newly diagnosed and had lasted under 2 months. Uncontrolled infection, other autoimmune disease, pregnancy or lactation disqualified patients from enrolment. Only a few counts were recorded for this clonotype. The antigen is not known.

The sequence derives from a woman aged 18-35 years with Graves' hyperthyroidism. This sequence joins TRBV4-1 and TRBJ2-7; 8 bases agree with TRBD2. Sequencing was carried out using blood. The CDR3, as DNA: TGCGCCAGCAGCCAAGGTTGGGGACTAGGGATCCCCTACGAGCAGTACTTC. It specifies CASSQGWGLGIPYEQYF.